The 25 T cell receptor beta chains listed next were all sequenced from one sample in a study of PD-1 and CTLA-4 blockade in melanoma. Only in-frame clones appear in the TCRdb table, and some are missing; sequencing was by immunoSEQ multiplex PCR. The sample holds around 32,000 clones, approximately 88% seen once. The material was CD8+ T cells from peripheral blood, obtained before anti-PD-1 treatment. These receptors all stem from a human donor with melanoma.

The chain combines TRBV6-2 or TRBV6-3 with TRBJ2-5, with D perhaps given as TRBD1 or TRBD2 (5 bases each). Looked up from germline, CDR1 is MNHEY and CDR2 is SVGEGT. Trimming removed 6 bases from V and 5 bases from J, with 16 bases in between. CDR3 length equals 14 residues. The CDR3 spells CASSRGEGTETQYF. The DNA of the CDR3 is TGTGCCAGCAGCCGGGGCGAGGGTACCGAGACCCAGTACTTC.

V and J are TRBV6-9 and TRBJ1-4, with D tentatively TRBD1 (6 bases). This CDR3 has 13 residues. Germline V gives CDR1 MNHGY, CDR2 SVAAGI. Deletions cut 5 bases from V and 15 bases from J, with 19 bases between. The CDR3 sequence: CASSTTQGPLVFF. CDR3 in DNA: TGTGCCAGCAGTACCACCCAGGGGCCTTTAGTGTTTTTT.

The chain recombines TRBV7-6 with TRBJ2-7; 7 bases map to TRBD1. CDR1 SGHVS and CDR2 FNYEAQ come from the germline V gene. V was clipped by 5 bases and J by 3 bases; unmatched bases: 4. The CDR3 spans 13 residues. CDR3 sequence: CASSLTGNYEQYF. The CDR3 DNA follows: TGTGCCAGCAGCCTGACAGGGAACTACGAGCAGTACTTC.

This clone has more than one count but fewer than ten. The CDR3 here is CASSLEGGNTIYF. DNA of the CDR3: TGTGCCAGCAGTCTCGAGGGGGGGAACACCATATATTTT. The V call is TRBV12-3 or TRBV12-4, the J call TRBJ1-3; possible D gene TRBD1, 6 bases. The CDR3 consists of 13 residues. Trimming removed 5 bases from V and 7 bases from J, with 12 bases in between.

The chain joins TRBV30 to TRBJ2-5; the D gene is possibly TRBD1 (7 bases). The CDR3 length is 14 residues. CDR1 GTSNPN and CDR2 SVGIG come from the germline V gene (reference sequence). The germline V and J ends were trimmed by 5 bases and 2 bases, with 15 bases remaining between them. CDR3: CAWGGTAVQETQYF. CDR3 bases: TGTGCCTGGGGCGGGACAGCGGTTCAAGAGACCCAGTACTTC.

This clone came up a few times. V gene TRBV6-5 combines with J gene TRBJ2-1; the D gene is possibly TRBD2 (6 bases). V lost 5 bases and J lost 3, with 11 bases in between. The V gene's germline CDR1 is MNHEY and CDR2 SVGAGI. This CDR3 has 14 residues. CDR3 sequence (DNA): TGTGCCAGCAGTACGGGAGCGGACTACAATGAGCAGTTCTTC. Its protein product is CASSTGADYNEQFF.

The rearrangement uses TRBV15 and TRBJ2-7; D possibly matches TRBD1 or TRBD2 (5 bases each). Germline V gene lookup returns CDR1 LNHNV and CDR2 YYDKDF (reference sequence). The CDR3 has 15 amino acids. V lost 5 bases and J 3 bases, leaving 17 bases between the germline ends. CDR3 sequence reads: CATSLSRDASYEQYF. DNA of the CDR3: TGTGCCACCAGCCTATCCAGGGACGCTAGCTACGAGCAGTACTTC. The variable domain in full, with the rest retrieved from reference TRBV15 and TRBJ2-7, is DAMVIQNPRYQVTQFGKPVTLSCSQTLNHNVMYWYQQKSSQAPKLLFHYYDKDFNNEADTPDNFQSRRPNTSFCFLDIRSPGLGDTAMYLCATSLSRDASYEQYFGPGTRLTVT.

This chain connects TRBV5-4 to TRBJ1-1; a weak D match, TRBD1 (6 bases). CDR3 length: 14 amino acids. The V end was cut by 5 bases, the J end by 4 bases, with 15 bases between. The germline CDR1 and CDR2 sequences are SGHNT and YYREEE (reference sequence). The CDR3 spells CASSIIQGSTEAFF. DNA for the CDR3: TGTGCCAGCAGTATTATACAGGGTTCCACTGAAGCTTTCTTT.

V gene TRBV28 combines with J gene TRBJ2-1; D may be TRBD2 (5 bases). The CDR3 covers 16 residues. Germline V gene data show CDR1 as MDHEN and CDR2 as SYDVKM. Trimming shortened V by 1 base and J by 0 bases, and 10 bases separated the two germline ends. CDR3 in amino acids: CASSLLGASSYNEQFF. CDR3 in DNA: TGTGCCAGCAGTTTATTGGGAGCTAGCTCCTACAATGAGCAGTTCTTC. The variable domain in full, with the rest retrieved from reference TRBV28 and TRBJ2-1, is DVKVTQSSRYLVKRTGEKVFLECVQDMDHENMFWYRQDPGLGLRLIYFSYDVKMKEKGDIPEGYSVSREKKERFSLILESASTNQTSMYLCASSLLGASSYNEQFFGPGTRLTVL.

The chain links TRBV7-9 to TRBJ1-6, with D perhaps TRBD1 (5 bases). The ends were cut back, 4 bases at V and 3 bases at J, with 13 bases in the middle. From germline, CDR1 is SEHNR and CDR2 FQNEAQ (reference sequence). This CDR3 is 16 amino acids long. The CDR3 protein is CASSSPGQLYNSPLHF. In DNA form, the CDR3 reads TGTGCCAGCAGCTCCCCAGGGCAGCTCTATAATTCACCCCTCCACTTT.

This chain connects TRBV18 to TRBJ2-3, with D tentatively TRBD2 (6 bases). Germline V gives CDR1 KGHSH, CDR2 LQKENI. Trimming took off 1 base at V and 2 bases at J, with 22 bases between the two ends. The CDR3 is 19 amino acids. The CDR3 DNA reads as TGTGCCAGCTCACCACGATTTAGGTCCGGGGGAAGCACCACAGATACGCAGTATTTT. This codes for CASSPRFRSGGSTTDTQYF.

The chain joins TRBV7-9 to TRBJ2-6, with D possibly being TRBD1 or TRBD2 (5 bases each). Per the germline V gene, CDR1 is SEHNR and CDR2 is FQNEAQ (reference sequence). With 5 bases removed from V and 0 bases from J, the gap between germline ends came to 5 bases. This CDR3 has 14 residues. The CDR3 nucleotides read TGTGCCAGCAGCGGGGGCTCTGGGGCCAACGTCCTGACTTTC. This encodes CASSGGSGANVLTF.

This chain links TRBV14 with TRBJ2-3; 8 bases are shared with TRBD2. The CDR3 is made up of 15 amino acids. J gave up 6 bases and V 4 bases, and 9 bases lay outside the gene matches. Germline CDR1 reads SGHDN; CDR2 reads FVKESK. CDR3: CASSLLAGGLDTQYF. In DNA form, the CDR3 reads TGTGCCAGCAGCCTGCTGGCGGGGGGACTGGATACGCAGTATTTT.

This clone was observed a single time. The genes are TRBV27 and TRBJ2-3, with TRBD2 matching 9 bases. The germline CDR1 and CDR2 sequences are MNHEY and SMNVEV (reference sequence). The CDR3 covers 18 residues. Germline trimming cut 2 bases from V and 4 bases from J; bases unmatched to any gene: 13. The CDR3 is CASSLIRVSGSRPDTQYF. CDR3 nucleotides: TGTGCCAGCAGTTTAATTCGAGTTAGCGGGAGTCGGCCAGATACGCAGTATTTT.

The chain employs TRBV28 and TRBJ1-3, with D perhaps matching TRBD1 (5 bases). This CDR3 region has 15 residues. The V and J ends lost 6 bases and 0 bases respectively, with 12 bases between them. In germline, CDR1 is MDHEN, CDR2 SYDVKM. CDR3 nucleotide sequence: TGTGCCAGCAGCCCGACAGTTCTCTCTGGAAACACCATATATTTT. Translated, it gives CASSPTVLSGNTIYF.

The V and J genes are TRBV30 and TRBJ2-7; D gene ambiguous. This CDR3 has 13 amino acids. CDR1 GTSNPN and CDR2 SVGIG come from the germline V gene (reference sequence). V was trimmed by 1 base and J by 2 bases, leaving 9 bases between them. CDR3 region: CAWSDGRAYEQYF. The CDR3 region has the DNA TGTGCCTGGAGTGATGGACGTGCCTACGAGCAGTACTTC.

This chain links TRBV6-6 with TRBJ1-1; the D is unclear. From germline, CDR1 is MNHNY and CDR2 SVGAGI (reference sequence). The CDR3 totals 15 residues. Trimming took 2 bases from V and 4 from J, leaving 14 bases between them. The CDR3 here is CASSYGPGVGTEAFF. In DNA, the CDR3 is TGTGCCAGCAGTTACGGCCCCGGGGTGGGCACTGAAGCTTTCTTT.

The chain employs TRBV14 and TRBJ1-1; D is undetermined. Germline values: CDR1 SGHDN, CDR2 FVKESK. Trimming took 1 base from V and 4 from J, leaving 7 bases between them. The CDR3 spans 13 residues. CDR3 residues: CASSQGVITEAFF. The DNA of the CDR3 is TGTGCCAGCAGCCAAGGTGTAATCACTGAAGCTTTCTTT.

The chain combines TRBV28 with TRBJ1-4; possible D gene TRBD1, 6 bases. CDR1 MDHEN and CDR2 SYDVKM come from the germline V gene. The CDR3 length is 13 residues. Between the trimmed V and J ends, which lost 3 bases and 8 bases, there was a span of 10 bases. CDR3 in amino acids: CASSFSGDEKLFF. In DNA, the CDR3 is TGTGCCAGCAGTTTTTCAGGGGACGAAAAACTGTTTTTT.

The chain combines TRBV9 with TRBJ2-2; 7 nucleotides agree with TRBD1. With 3 bases clipped from V and 1 base from J, the junction kept 3 bases outside the gene matches. Germline lookup yields CDR1 SGDLS and CDR2 YYNGEE. The CDR3 is 15 residues long. The CDR3 DNA is TGTGCCAGCAGCGCCCGGGACAGGAACACCGGGGAGCTGTTTTTT. Protein sequence: CASSARDRNTGELFF.

A single count supports this clone. The CDR3 spells CASSKGQGRFYEQYF. The DNA of the CDR3 is TGTGCCAGCAGTAAGGGACAGGGCAGGTTCTACGAGCAGTACTTC. This sequence joins TRBV7-9 and TRBJ2-7; 9 bases map to TRBD1. The ends lost 6 bases at V and 3 bases at J; junction bases unmatched: 9. The V gene's germline CDR1 is SEHNR and CDR2 FQNEAQ (reference sequence). The CDR3 is made up of 15 amino acids.

The V gene is TRBV6-4, the J gene TRBJ2-3; 8 bases line up with TRBD2. Losses at the gene ends were 2 bases for V and 0 bases for J; bases not matched to a gene: 4. Per the germline V gene, CDR1 is MRHNA and CDR2 is SNTAGT. CDR3 length equals 16 residues. The CDR3 DNA reads as TGTGCCAGCAGTGACACACTAGCGGCGAGCACAGATACGCAGTATTTT. Protein sequence: CASSDTLAASTDTQYF.

The sample holds one count of this clone. The genes are TRBV2 and TRBJ2-3; D unresolved. The CDR3 consists of 15 residues. Germline V CDR1 and CDR2: SNHLY, FYNNEI. Trimming pared 3 bases from V and 2 bases from J, leaving 12 bases between. CDR3 sequence reads: CASSDVLGFTDTQYF. CDR3 sequence (DNA): TGTGCCAGCAGTGACGTTCTTGGGTTCACAGATACGCAGTATTTT. Based on the CDR3 plus reference TRBV2 and TRBJ2-3, the full variable domain is EPEVTQTPSHQVTQMGQEVILRCVPISNHLYFYWYRQILGQKVEFLVSFYNNEISEKSEIFDDQFSVERPDGSNFTLKIRSTKLEDSAMYFCASSDVLGFTDTQYFGPGTRLTVL.

The chain couples TRBV27 to TRBJ2-7; 12 bases fit TRBD2. The CDR3 contains 15 residues. With 6 bases clipped from V and 2 bases from J, the junction kept 5 bases outside the gene matches. Germline CDR1 MNHEY, CDR2 SMNVEV (reference sequence). DNA of the CDR3: TGTGCCAGCAGGGAAACTAGCGGGAGGACCTACGAGCAGTACTTC. Translated, it gives CASRETSGRTYEQYF.

This clone was detected a few times. The rearrangement uses TRBV27 and TRBJ1-1; D is possibly TRBD1 (6 bases). CDR1 MNHEY and CDR2 SMNVEV come from the germline V gene (reference sequence). The V gene lost 0 bases and the J gene lost 8 bases, with 13 bases spanning the gap. This CDR3 has 14 residues. This CDR3 reads CASSLSRGGHEAFF. Here the CDR3 DNA reads TGTGCCAGCAGTTTATCTCGGGGGGGACACGAAGCTTTCTTT.